What follows are 13 T cell receptor beta chains derived from one specimen sequenced in a study of T cell repertoires in aging, cancer and after chemotherapy. The template was genomic DNA from peripheral blood, not RNA. Rearranged V-D-J TRB sequences were amplified with a mixed TRB-A/B primer pool. MiXCR, applied by TCRdb to the multiplex PCR reads, yields one record per CDR3 protein. In the table there are thousands of distinct CDR3 sequences, roughly 30% of which are singletons. Sequencing input: blood. The receptors come from a human donor in good health.

V is TRBV7-9 and J is TRBJ2-7; possible D gene TRBD2, 6 bases. V lost 5 bases and J 3 bases, leaving 17 bases between the germline ends. The CDR3 runs to 15 residues. From germline, CDR1 is SEHNR and CDR2 FQNEAQ (reference sequence). Written as DNA, the CDR3 is TGTGCCAGCAGCCGATCCGGGACTTCGGTCTACGAGCAGTACTTC. Translating gives CASSRSGTSVYEQYF.

The V gene is TRBV19, the J gene TRBJ1-3; D not certain. Trimming shortened V by 4 bases and J by 0 bases, and 7 bases separated the two germline ends. CDR1 is LNHDA, CDR2 SQIVND, per germline (reference sequence). This CDR3 contains 14 residues. The CDR3 region is CASSSSLSGNTIYF. The CDR3 DNA reads TGTGCCAGTAGTAGCAGTCTCTCTGGAAACACCATATATTTT.

This clonotype showed up just a few times. The chain carries TRBV19 and TRBJ1-1; D possibly corresponds to TRBD1 (5 bases). The CDR3 is 14 residues long. The V gene lost 9 bases and the J gene lost 2 bases, with 16 bases spanning the gap. Germline V gene lookup returns CDR1 LNHDA and CDR2 SQIVND (reference sequence). The CDR3 sequence: CASEVGRRNTEAFF. CDR3 coding DNA: TGTGCCAGCGAGGTGGGGCGGAGAAACACTGAAGCTTTCTTT.

This clonotype has just a few counts. The chain combines TRBV6-5 with TRBJ1-2; D possibly corresponds to TRBD1 (5 bases). V lost 0 bases, J lost 0 bases, and 11 bases lay in between. The CDR3 has 16 amino acids. Per germline, CDR1 MNHEY and CDR2 SVGAGI. CDR3 sequence: CASSYSDSEANYGYTF. CDR3 in DNA: TGTGCCAGCAGTTACTCAGACAGCGAAGCTAACTATGGCTACACCTTC.

This chain joins TRBV5-6 and TRBJ1-1, with TRBD1 identical over 8 bases. V trimming: 0 bases; J trimming: 9 bases; junction bases outside the gene matches: 1. CDR1 is SGHDT and CDR2 is YYEEEE in the germline V gene. The CDR3 covers 12 residues. The CDR3 sequence is CASSLGRGQAFF. The CDR3 DNA follows: TGTGCCAGCAGCTTGGGCAGGGGGCAAGCTTTCTTT.

In DNA form, the CDR3 reads TGTGCCAGCAGTCTTATGGGGGCTTCAACTAATGAAAAACTGTTTTTT. Its translation: CASSLMGASTNEKLFF. V usage is TRBV7-2 and J usage is TRBJ1-4; perhaps TRBD1 as D (6 bases). Trimming took off 6 bases at V and 0 bases at J, with 14 bases between the two ends. Germline V CDR1 and CDR2: SGHTA, FQGNSA. The CDR3 runs to 16 residues. Full variable domain (missing parts from reference TRBV7-2 and TRBJ1-4): GAGVSQSPSNKVTEKGKDVELRCDPISGHTALYWYRQSLGQGLEFLIYFQGNSAPDKSGLPSDRFSAERTGGSVSTLTIQRTQQEDSAVYLCASSLMGASTNEKLFFGSGTQLSVL.

This clonotype was counted between two and nine times. The J gene is TRBJ2-7, the V gene TRBV5-5, with 8 bases matching TRBD1. Per germline, CDR1 SGHKS and CDR2 YYEKEE (reference sequence). The CDR3 loop spans 15 amino acids. V was clipped by 0 bases and J by 3 bases; unmatched bases: 5. The CDR3 loop reads CASSLADRVVYEQYF. The CDR3 nucleotides are TGTGCCAGCAGCTTGGCGGACAGGGTGGTCTACGAGCAGTACTTC.

The chain combines TRBV11-1 with TRBJ1-1; a possible D gene is TRBD1 (6 bases). This CDR3 comprises 15 residues. Trimming took 1 base from V and 0 from J, leaving 9 bases between them. The V gene's germline CDR1 is SGHAT and CDR2 FQDESV (reference sequence). The CDR3 protein is CASSLDTGLNTEAFF. The CDR3, as DNA: TGTGCCAGCAGCTTAGATACAGGGCTGAACACTGAAGCTTTCTTT.

This clonotype has just a few counts. V usage is TRBV6-2 or TRBV6-3 and J usage is TRBJ2-3; perhaps TRBD2 as D (5 bases). Germline CDR1 reads MNHEY; CDR2 reads SVGEGT. Trimming shortened V by 6 bases and J by 5 bases, and 18 bases separated the two germline ends. The length of the CDR3 is 15 residues. The DNA of the CDR3 is TGTGCCAGCAGGCCATTCATCAGCGGCAGAGATACGCAGTATTTT. Protein: CASRPFISGRDTQYF.

This clonotype came up a few times. V and J are TRBV15 and TRBJ1-2, with D possibly matching TRBD1 (6 bases). With 0 bases removed from V and 3 bases from J, the gap between germline ends came to 8 bases. CDR3 length equals 14 residues. Germline V gene sequence: CDR1 LNHNV, CDR2 YYDKDF (reference sequence). CDR3 residues: CATSREGAYYGYTF. As DNA, the CDR3 is TGTGCCACCAGCAGAGAGGGGGCCTACTATGGCTACACCTTC.

The genes are TRBV19 and TRBJ2-5, with D perhaps matching TRBD2 (6 bases). V shed 8 bases and J shed 1 base, with 11 bases lying between them. Per germline, CDR1 LNHDA and CDR2 SQIVND (reference sequence). There are 13 residues in the CDR3. CDR3 residues: CASQRVGQETQYF. Written as DNA, the CDR3 is TGTGCCAGTCAGCGGGTGGGCCAAGAGACCCAGTACTTC.

A few counts support this clonotype. The chain links TRBV15 to TRBJ1-3; D is perhaps TRBD1 (6 bases). V was cut by 0 bases and J by 2 bases, with 8 bases left in between. The CDR3 is 15 amino acids. The germline CDR1 and CDR2 sequences are LNHNV and YYDKDF (reference sequence). The CDR3 here is CATSRDRTAGNTIYF. DNA for the CDR3: TGTGCCACCAGCAGAGATAGGACAGCTGGAAACACCATATATTTT.

This clonotype was seen a few times. This chain uses TRBV27 with TRBJ1-1; 12 positions match TRBD1. J gave up 5 bases and V 5 bases, and 9 bases lay outside the gene matches. This CDR3 is 16 amino acids long. Germline V gene lookup returns CDR1 MNHEY and CDR2 SMNVEV (reference sequence). In nucleotides, the CDR3 is TGTGCCAGCAGTCCGGGGACAGGGGGCTATTTAACTGAAGCTTTCTTT. Its protein product is CASSPGTGGYLTEAFF.